The clone carrying this T cell receptor beta chain was counted a few times. Its antigen is undetermined. Both 60 Vbeta primers and 13 Jbeta primers went into the PCR. Produced via immunoSEQ multiplex PCR; TCRdb's table is partial and in-frame only. The repertoire has over 150,000 clones, 68% of them found once; the top ten carry 1.1% to 1.5%. The source of the sample is a study of cytomegalovirus exposure and HLA in healthy donors. The study's findings and limits: Researchers left out some V segments, among them TRBV6-2 and TRBV6-3, as indistinguishable. A later analysis appeared to link common viral pathogens to several of the most significant clusters. Analysis was performed later, and it showed HLA-associated TCR beta chains to be more clonally expanded than equally common others.

Trimming took off 2 bases at V and 1 base at J, with 9 bases between the two ends. Germline V gives CDR1 SGHKS, CDR2 YYEKEE (reference sequence). This CDR3 region has 14 residues. The sequenced sample was PBMCs. The chain has TRBV5-5 and TRBJ1-1; D is undetermined. The TCR sequence derives from a man in his forties or fifties in good health and CMV-seronegative. CDR3 in DNA: TGTGCCAGCAGCTTCGGCAGGTCGAACACTGAAGCTTTCTTT. This encodes CASSFGRSNTEAFF.